The 13 T cell receptor beta chains below were found in one sample sequenced in a study of cytomegalovirus exposure and HLA in healthy donors. Using immunoSEQ multiplex PCR, the repertoire was profiled, and TCRdb retains in-frame clones only, with some absent. The data hold 75,000 to 90,000 clones, with roughly 95% observed a single time. Specimen: PBMCs. Receptor source: a young man in good health and CMV-seropositive.

The chain uses TRBV11-2 and TRBJ1-2; the D gene is possibly TRBD1 (5 bases). Trimming stripped 2 bases from V and 4 bases from J, with 11 bases between. The CDR3 has 14 residues. Germline CDR1 SGHAT, CDR2 FQNNGV. The CDR3 DNA follows: TGTGCCAGCAGCTTAACTCAGGGCGCCTATGGCTACACCTTC. It translates to CASSLTQGAYGYTF.

V and J are TRBV30 and TRBJ1-5; D might be TRBD1 (5 bases). V was cut by 2 bases and J by 0 bases, with 11 bases left in between. Germline V CDR1 and CDR2: GTSNPN, SVGIG (reference sequence). This CDR3 comprises 15 residues. The CDR3 loop reads CAWSTGDLSNQPQHF. CDR3 coding DNA: TGTGCCTGGAGTACAGGTGACCTTAGCAATCAGCCCCAGCATTTT.

The count of this clone is one. The chain combines TRBV11-1 with TRBJ1-1; no clear D gene. Germline CDR1 reads SGHAT; CDR2 reads FQDESV (reference sequence). Trimming cost V 5 bases and J 3 bases, with 13 bases left between them. The CDR3 contains 14 residues. In DNA form, the CDR3 reads TGTGCCAGCAGCGCAGGACGGGAGCACACTGAAGCTTTCTTT. This translates into CASSAGREHTEAFF.

The chain uses TRBV10-1 and TRBJ1-2, with D perhaps TRBD1 (6 bases). Germline V gene data show CDR1 as WNHNN and CDR2 as SYGVQD (reference sequence). The CDR3 runs to 13 residues. V lost 2 bases and J lost 2, with 6 bases in between. Written as DNA, the CDR3 is TGCGCCAGCAGTGAGCAGGGGAACTATGGCTACACCTTC. Protein product: CASSEQGNYGYTF.

V is TRBV12-5 and J is TRBJ2-1, with D perhaps matching TRBD2 (6 bases). V gave up 5 bases and J gave up 3 bases, with 8 bases separating them. The CDR3 sequence is 13 residues long. Germline V CDR1 and CDR2: LGHNT, FRNRAP. Here the CDR3 reads CASGASDYNEQFF. CDR3 DNA sequence: TGTGCTAGTGGTGCTAGCGACTACAATGAGCAGTTCTTC.

V gene TRBV4-1 combines with J gene TRBJ1-2; maybe TRBD1 (5 bases). The length of the CDR3 is 14 residues. Trimming removed 1 base at V and 5 bases at J, with 11 bases between. Germline CDR1 is MGHRA and CDR2 is YSYEKL. CDR3 protein: CASSQGRTGYGYTF. CDR3 nucleotides: TGCGCCAGCAGCCAAGGGCGTACAGGTTATGGCTACACCTTC.

CDR3 DNA sequence: TGTGCCACCAGCAGATGGGACAGTAGCACAGATACGCAGTATTTT. It translates to CATSRWDSSTDTQYF. This chain links TRBV15 with TRBJ2-3; 7 bases agree with TRBD1. The V and J ends lost 2 bases and 0 bases, in that order; junction bases with no gene match: 2. Germline lookup yields CDR1 LNHNV and CDR2 YYDKDF (reference sequence). The CDR3 is 15 amino acids.

The rearrangement links TRBV7-9 to TRBJ2-7, with D unresolved. Germline V gene sequence: CDR1 SEHNR, CDR2 FQNEAQ (reference sequence). V dropped 7 bases and J dropped 0 bases, with 13 bases sitting between them. The CDR3 length is 14 residues. The CDR3 reads CASMRSSGSYEQYF. CDR3 bases: TGTGCCAGCATGCGGAGTAGTGGCTCCTACGAGCAGTACTTC.

CDR3 sequence (DNA): TGTGCCTGGAGTGTACGAGGCTCTAACTACGAGCAGTACTTC. This codes for CAWSVRGSNYEQYF. The chain is built from TRBV30 and TRBJ2-7; D unresolved. CDR1 and CDR2 from the germline V gene are GTSNPN and SVGIG (reference sequence). V lost 0 bases and J 3 bases, leaving 12 bases between the germline ends. The CDR3 length is 14 residues.

The chain links TRBV5-1 to TRBJ1-1; tentative D call: TRBD1 (6 bases). V was shortened by 6 bases and J by 5 bases, with 26 bases between the two germline ends. Germline assignment: CDR1 SGHRS and CDR2 YFSETQ. CDR3 size: 17 residues. The CDR3 is CASTPRGGEFGVTEAFF. The DNA of the CDR3 is TGCGCCAGCACCCCGCGCGGGGGCGAGTTTGGCGTTACTGAAGCTTTCTTT.

V usage is TRBV6-1 and J usage is TRBJ2-7, with D uncertain. The V end was cut by 4 bases, the J end by 0 bases, with 13 bases between. CDR1 and CDR2 from the germline V gene are MNHNS and SASEGT. CDR3 length equals 15 residues. The CDR3 region is CASSGRLAVSYEQYF. The CDR3 DNA follows: TGTGCCAGCAGTGGGCGACTGGCGGTCTCCTACGAGCAGTACTTC.

The rearrangement uses TRBV2 and TRBJ1-5; 7 bases fit TRBD1. The CDR3 covers 15 residues. Germline V gene sequence: CDR1 SNHLY, CDR2 FYNNEI. V lost 4 bases and J lost 3; bases outside the gene matches: 6. The chain's CDR3 is CASSAYRGNNQPQHF. The CDR3 DNA is TGTGCCAGCAGTGCCTACAGGGGTAACAATCAGCCCCAGCATTTT.

The J gene is TRBJ2-3, the V gene TRBV9, with 10 bases lining up with TRBD2. This CDR3 is 17 amino acids long. With V trimmed by 0 bases and J by 1 base, 5 bases remained unmatched. Germline CDR1 and CDR2: SGDLS and YYNGEE. The CDR3 DNA is TGTGCCAGCAGCGTAGAGTGGGGGACTAGCGGCACAGATACGCAGTATTTT. Protein product: CASSVEWGTSGTDTQYF.